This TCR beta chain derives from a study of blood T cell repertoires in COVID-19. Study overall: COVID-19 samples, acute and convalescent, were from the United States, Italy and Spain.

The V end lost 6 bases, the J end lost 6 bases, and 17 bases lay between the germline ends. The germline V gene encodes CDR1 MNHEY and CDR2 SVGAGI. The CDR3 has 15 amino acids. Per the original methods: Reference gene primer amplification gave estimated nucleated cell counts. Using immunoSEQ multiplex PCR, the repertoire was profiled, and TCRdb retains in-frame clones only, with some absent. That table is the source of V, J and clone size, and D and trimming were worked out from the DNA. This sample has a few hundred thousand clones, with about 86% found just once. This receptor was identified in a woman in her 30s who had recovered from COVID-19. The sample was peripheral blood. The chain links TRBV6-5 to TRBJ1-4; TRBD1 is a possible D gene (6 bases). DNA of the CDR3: TGTGCCAGCAGCCGCGGTCGGGGGGGCCATGAAAAACTGTTTTTT. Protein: CASSRGRGGHEKLFF.